A single sample gave rise to the 27 T cell receptor beta chains below, sequenced in a study of blood T cell repertoires in COVID-19. Sequenced by immunoSEQ multiplex PCR; TCRdb stores in-frame clones only, minus some. Among 25,000 to 35,000 clones listed, 90% were seen once. Sample: peripheral blood. All receptors come from a man aged 55 to 69 with active COVID-19.

This clone has only a few counts. Additional DNA sequences in this sample encode the identical CDR3. The chain has TRBV6-5 and TRBJ2-7; 7 bases agree with TRBD1. V was clipped by 6 bases and J by 0 bases; unmatched bases: 5. Per germline, CDR1 MNHEY and CDR2 SVGAGI. The CDR3 has 14 amino acids. For the CDR3, the DNA is TGTGCCAGCAGGCTCACAGGGGACTCCTACGAGCAGTACTTC. This translates into CASRLTGDSYEQYF.

This chain joins TRBV7-2 and TRBJ2-1, with TRBD2 identical over 14 bases. Germline CDR1 is SGHTA and CDR2 is FQGNSA. The CDR3 covers 13 residues. Trimming removed 5 bases from V and 9 bases from J; junction bases left unmatched: 0. The CDR3 loop is CASSGTSGGEQFF. The CDR3 DNA reads as TGTGCCAGCAGCGGGACTAGCGGGGGTGAGCAGTTCTTC.

The chain recombines TRBV5-1 with TRBJ2-3, with TRBD2 identical over 10 bases. V lost 4 bases, J lost 0 bases, and 11 bases stayed unmatched. The V gene's germline CDR1 is SGHRS and CDR2 YFSETQ. This CDR3 comprises 18 residues. CDR3 coding DNA: TGCGCCAGCAGCCCCGAAAGCGGGGGGGTAGTTAGCACAGATACGCAGTATTTT. Residues: CASSPESGGVVSTDTQYF.

The chain recombines TRBV14 with TRBJ2-5; 8 bases are a match to TRBD1. Germline V gene sequence: CDR1 SGHDN, CDR2 FVKESK. Germline trimming cut 10 bases from V and 5 bases from J; bases unmatched to any gene: 9. This CDR3 is 13 amino acids long. Here the CDR3 DNA reads TGTGCCAAAGACAGGGGATTATGGGAGACCCAGTACTTC. Translation gives CAKDRGLWETQYF.

The sample holds a few counts of this clone. The CDR3 reads CASSIGRGSSYEQYF. In DNA form, the CDR3 reads TGTGCCAGTAGTATTGGGAGGGGTAGCTCCTACGAGCAGTACTTC. The chain uses TRBV19 and TRBJ2-7; 7 bases fit TRBD2. This CDR3 is 15 amino acids long. The ends lost 3 bases at V and 0 bases at J; junction bases unmatched: 5. Germline assignment: CDR1 LNHDA and CDR2 SQIVND (reference sequence).

The table lists this clone with a count of one. The genes are TRBV6-5 and TRBJ2-2; tentative D call: TRBD1 (5 bases). Deletions cut 10 bases from V and 1 base from J, with 10 bases between. This CDR3 has 13 residues. The V gene's germline CDR1 is MNHEY and CDR2 SVGAGI. In DNA form, the CDR3 reads TGTGCCACCGCGACAGTGAACACCGGGGAGCTGTTTTTT. It yields the protein CATATVNTGELFF.

The chain uses TRBV28 and TRBJ1-4; D remains unclear. Trimming pared 7 bases from V and 5 bases from J, leaving 17 bases between. The CDR3 totals 15 residues. Germline CDR1 and CDR2: MDHEN and SYDVKM. The CDR3 loop is CASTSPVGGNEKLFF. Written as DNA, the CDR3 is TGTGCCAGCACCTCCCCAGTGGGAGGGAATGAAAAACTGTTTTTT.

V is TRBV7-2 and J is TRBJ2-2; weak D call: TRBD2 (5 bases). From germline, CDR1 is SGHTA and CDR2 FQGNSA. Between the trimmed V and J ends, which lost 2 bases and 4 bases, there was a span of 14 bases. The CDR3 is 16 amino acids. CDR3 region: CASSLSADSTTGELFF. Here the CDR3 DNA reads TGTGCCAGCAGCTTATCCGCGGACTCGACCACCGGGGAGCTGTTTTTT. Variable domain in full (rest from reference TRBV7-2 and TRBJ2-2): GAGVSQSPSNKVTEKGKDVELRCDPISGHTALYWYRQSLGQGLEFLIYFQGNSAPDKSGLPSDRFSAERTGGSVSTLTIQRTQQEDSAVYLCASSLSADSTTGELFFGEGSRLTVL.

The V call is TRBV7-3, the J call TRBJ2-1; D is perhaps TRBD2 (5 bases). V gave up 2 bases and J gave up 5 bases, with 10 bases separating them. Germline CDR1 is SGHTA and CDR2 is FQGTGA. This CDR3 contains 14 residues. Here the CDR3 reads CASSLFRGNNEQFF. DNA for the CDR3: TGTGCCAGCAGCTTATTCCGGGGAAACAATGAGCAGTTCTTC.

This clone occurred once. The gene calls are TRBV19 and TRBJ1-2; D not resolved. The CDR3 loop spans 14 amino acids. Trimming took 3 bases from V and 0 from J, leaving 8 bases between them. Looked up from germline, CDR1 is LNHDA and CDR2 is SQIVND (reference sequence). The CDR3: CASSITGANYGYTF. The DNA of the CDR3 is TGTGCCAGTAGTATTACGGGAGCTAACTATGGCTACACCTTC.

The rearrangement links TRBV5-6 to TRBJ2-7; no clear D. The CDR3 length is 13 residues. Germline CDR1 and CDR2: SGHDT and YYEEEE. The V end was cut by 5 bases, the J end by 1 base, with 10 bases between. This chain's CDR3 is CASRSDNSYEQYF. The CDR3 DNA is TGTGCCAGCAGATCAGACAATTCCTACGAGCAGTACTTC.

The sample holds one count of this clone. The chain couples TRBV7-3 to TRBJ2-1, with a tentative D call TRBD2 (5 bases). Germline V gene data show CDR1 as SGHTA and CDR2 as FQGTGA. This CDR3 is 16 amino acids long. The germline V and J ends were trimmed by 5 bases and 0 bases, with 14 bases remaining between them. The CDR3 DNA reads as TGTGCCAGCAGCGCATCGGACTGGAGCTCCTACAATGAGCAGTTCTTC. This encodes CASSASDWSSYNEQFF.

This chain connects TRBV7-2 to TRBJ2-2, with 9 positions matching TRBD1. Germline lookup yields CDR1 SGHTA and CDR2 FQGNSA. J lost 7 bases, V lost 3 bases, and 3 bases had no gene match. CDR3 length: 14 residues. Written as DNA, the CDR3 is TGTGCCAGCAGCTTCGGACAGGGGAACGGGGAGCTGTTTTTT. It yields the protein CASSFGQGNGELFF.

J is TRBJ2-2 and V is TRBV28; possibly TRBD2 for D (6 bases). There are 14 residues in the CDR3. Germline loops: CDR1 MDHEN, CDR2 SYDVKM. Trimming took off 6 bases at V and 4 bases at J, with 12 bases between the two ends. The CDR3 nucleotides are TGTGCCAGCAGACTGAGGGGAGGCACCGGGGAGCTGTTTTTT. Protein product: CASRLRGGTGELFF.

The chain joins TRBV6-1 to TRBJ2-6, with 10 bases identical to TRBD1. The V gene end was trimmed by 1 base and the J gene end by 0 bases; junction bases not matched to a gene: 3. Germline-derived CDR1 and CDR2 are MNHNS and SASEGT. The CDR3 is 18 residues long. The CDR3: CASSEVWTGGSGANVLTF. CDR3 DNA: TGTGCCAGCAGTGAAGTGTGGACAGGGGGCTCTGGGGCCAACGTCCTGACTTTC.

This clone was detected only once. This chain joins TRBV27 and TRBJ1-5; a weak D match, TRBD1 (6 bases). V gave up 6 bases and J gave up 4 bases, with 10 bases separating them. The CDR3 runs to 13 residues. Germline V lookup: CDR1 MNHEY, CDR2 SMNVEV (reference sequence). The CDR3 nucleotides read TGTGCCAGCAGCAATACAGGGAATCAGCCCCAGCATTTT. Its protein is CASSNTGNQPQHF.

This rearrangement joins TRBV19 to TRBJ1-5; D is undetermined. CDR1 is LNHDA and CDR2 is SQIVND in the germline V gene (reference sequence). The CDR3 has 13 residues. V lost 0 bases to trimming and J lost 11 bases, with 11 bases between them. This CDR3 is CASSIDSGLAQHF. The CDR3 bases are TGTGCCAGTAGTATAGATTCGGGTTTGGCCCAGCATTTT.

A single count supports this clone. Within the sample, other DNA sequences also encode this same CDR3. This chain connects TRBV11-2 to TRBJ2-7; D gene ambiguous. CDR3 length: 11 amino acids. Per the germline V gene, CDR1 is SGHAT and CDR2 is FQNNGV. Between the trimmed V and J ends, which lost 5 bases and 4 bases, there was a span of 6 bases. The DNA of the CDR3 is TGTGCCAGCAGCCGGTCGTACGAGCAGTACTTC. It specifies CASSRSYEQYF.

The chain is built from TRBV11-2 and TRBJ1-6; TRBD1 might be the D (6 bases). This CDR3 has 15 residues. Germline V gives CDR1 SGHAT, CDR2 FQNNGV. With 4 bases removed from V and 9 bases from J, the gap between germline ends came to 16 bases. DNA for the CDR3: TGTGCCAGCAGCTCCGGACAGCCTACTATTTCACCCCTCCACTTT. This codes for CASSSGQPTISPLHF.

This sequence joins TRBV7-2 and TRBJ2-1; 8 bases map to TRBD2. With V trimmed by 5 bases and J by 6 bases, 12 bases remained unmatched. Germline values: CDR1 SGHTA, CDR2 FQGNSA. CDR3 length: 16 residues. In DNA form, the CDR3 reads TGTGCCAGCAGCAAAAAGTCCGGGGGGGCTCTCAATGAGCAGTTCTTC. Residues: CASSKKSGGALNEQFF.

The chain is built from TRBV2 and TRBJ1-1; D call uncertain. The CDR3 is made up of 11 amino acids. The germline gives CDR1 SNHLY, CDR2 FYNNEI. The ends were cut back, 6 bases at V and 4 bases at J, with 6 bases in the middle. For the CDR3, the DNA is TGTGCCAGCAGGGTGGCCACTGAAGCTTTCTTT. Its translation is CASRVATEAFF.

The chain combines TRBV2 with TRBJ2-7; TRBD2 matches 7 bases. This CDR3 has 13 residues. Germline V gene sequence: CDR1 SNHLY, CDR2 FYNNEI. The junction had 3 bases not matched to a gene; V was cut back by 4 bases and J by 3 bases. DNA of the CDR3: TGTGCCAGCAGTGTGGCGGGGGTCTACGAGCAGTACTTC. This encodes CASSVAGVYEQYF. The complete variable domain, with remaining parts taken from reference TRBV2 and TRBJ2-7, reads EPEVTQTPSHQVTQMGQEVILRCVPISNHLYFYWYRQILGQKVEFLVSFYNNEISEKSEIFDDQFSVERPDGSNFTLKIRSTKLEDSAMYFCASSVAGVYEQYFGPGTRLTVT.

The chain joins TRBV10-3 to TRBJ1-5; D unresolved. CDR1 ENHRY and CDR2 SYGVKD come from the germline V gene. This CDR3 comprises 13 residues. Between the trimmed V and J ends, which lost 3 bases and 2 bases, there was a span of 5 bases. CDR3 nucleotide sequence: TGTGCCATCAGTGACGAGGGCAATCAGCCCCAGCATTTT. It encodes CAISDEGNQPQHF.

The genes are TRBV5-1 and TRBJ1-5; TRBD1 matches 7 bases. This CDR3 contains 13 residues. Germline V gene lookup returns CDR1 SGHRS and CDR2 YFSETQ. Trimming took 0 bases from V and 6 from J; bases not matched to a gene: 0. The CDR3 loop is CASSLEGAQPQHF. The CDR3 region has the DNA TGCGCCAGCAGCTTGGAGGGGGCTCAGCCCCAGCATTTT. Full variable domain (outside the CDR3, taken from reference TRBV5-1 and TRBJ1-5): KAGVTQTPRYLIKTRGQQVTLSCSPISGHRSVSWYQQTPGQGLQFLFEYFSETQRNKGNFPGRFSGRQFSNSRSEMNVSTLELGDSALYLCASSLEGAQPQHFGDGTRLSIL.

This chain links TRBV5-1 with TRBJ2-1, with 7 bases that match TRBD1. With 0 bases clipped from V and 1 base from J, the junction kept 1 base outside the gene matches. This CDR3 is built from 15 residues. Germline CDR1 SGHRS, CDR2 YFSETQ. The CDR3: CASSLDRGSYNEQFF. For the CDR3, the DNA is TGCGCCAGCAGCTTGGACAGGGGATCCTACAATGAGCAGTTCTTC.

The chain employs TRBV27 and TRBJ1-1, with 12 bases aligning to TRBD1. CDR1 is MNHEY, CDR2 SMNVEV, per germline (reference sequence). The ends lost 3 bases at V and 1 base at J; junction bases unmatched: 12. The CDR3 totals 19 residues. The DNA for the CDR3 is TGTGCCAGCAGTTTTGGAACGGGACAGGGGGCGAAATGGAACACTGAAGCTTTCTTT. Translating it yields CASSFGTGQGAKWNTEAFF.

V gene TRBV5-4 combines with J gene TRBJ2-4, with 7 bases lining up with TRBD2. This CDR3 is built from 17 residues. Germline V gene data show CDR1 as SGHNT and CDR2 as YYREEE (reference sequence). With 4 bases clipped from V and 1 base from J, the junction kept 11 bases outside the gene matches. In nucleotides, the CDR3 is TGTGCCAGCAGCAACCCCCAGGGAGGGGCGGCCAAAAACATTCAGTACTTC. The encoded protein is CASSNPQGGAAKNIQYF.